Included here is one TCR beta chain sequence, with context. Its specificity is not known. Template switching introduced a universal primer site, and the cDNA bore unique molecular identifiers. TCRdb recomputed calls from the 5' RACE reads with MiXCR, one row per CDR3 protein. The sample carries fewer than 550,000 distinct CDR3 sequences, about 15% recorded once. This sample is part of a study of identical twins. Study results and limitations: In drawing conclusions, the study used cross-sectional statistical analysis and did not follow the same donors.

V lost 6 bases and J lost 4, with 18 bases in between. CDR3 size: 15 residues. Looked up from germline, CDR1 is SNHLY and CDR2 is FYNNEI. The donor group consisted entirely of healthy Caucasians. Separately, the same data were catalogued under a study of yellow fever vaccine responses in identical twins.

This sequence joins TRBV2 and TRBJ2-5; D is unclear. The material sequenced was CD4+ T cells sorted from blood. The clonotype comes from a woman aged 18-29 years in good health. The CDR3 loop reads CASSLEVARRETQYF. CDR3 nucleotides: TGTGCCAGCAGCCTAGAGGTGGCTCGCCGAGAGACCCAGTACTTC.